Listed below are T cell receptor beta chains from one sample, sequenced in a study of cytomegalovirus exposure and HLA in healthy donors. TCRdb's table, derived via immunoSEQ multiplex PCR, lists solely in-frame clones and lacks some. This table has 100,000 to 150,000 clones, 75% to 85% appearing once. Sample: PBMCs. Receptors originate from a man aged 25 to 45 in good health and CMV-seropositive. Both conserved end residues are part of each CDR3. Each record gives: J gene, V gene, CDR3 protein.

j_call: TRBJ2-2; v_call: TRBV5-1; cdr3_aa: CASSYGTENTGELFF
j_call: TRBJ1-1; v_call: TRBV18; cdr3_aa: CASSPGSGRATEAFF
j_call: TRBJ2-3; v_call: TRBV27; cdr3_aa: CASSPPGLAADTQYF
j_call: TRBJ2-5; v_call: TRBV10-3; cdr3_aa: CAISETGPETQYF
j_call: TRBJ1-2; v_call: TRBV19; cdr3_aa: CASSMGRNYGYTF
j_call: TRBJ1-2; v_call: TRBV12-5; cdr3_aa: CASGFGQEWNGYTF
j_call: TRBJ2-3; v_call: TRBV5-1; cdr3_aa: CASSQEGTGGRVGTDTQYF
j_call: TRBJ2-7; v_call: TRBV6-6; cdr3_aa: CASCGLDSIYEQYF
j_call: TRBJ2-1; v_call: TRBV6-5; cdr3_aa: CASRVRGADFGEQFF
j_call: TRBJ2-3; v_call: TRBV6-1; cdr3_aa: CASTGESDTQYF
j_call: TRBJ2-3; v_call: TRBV5-6; cdr3_aa: CASSFPDGNTQYF
j_call: TRBJ1-2; v_call: TRBV10-3; cdr3_aa: CAISDLEEAAAYGYTF
j_call: TRBJ1-6; v_call: TRBV19; cdr3_aa: CASGTGNSPLHF
j_call: TRBJ2-1; v_call: TRBV9; cdr3_aa: CASSPGLAEYNEQFF
j_call: TRBJ1-2; v_call: TRBV10-3; cdr3_aa: CAISEFGDYGYTF
j_call: TRBJ2-7; v_call: TRBV13; cdr3_aa: CASSPAQGSYEQYF
j_call: TRBJ1-2; v_call: TRBV13; cdr3_aa: CASSLRWPNEGRGYTF